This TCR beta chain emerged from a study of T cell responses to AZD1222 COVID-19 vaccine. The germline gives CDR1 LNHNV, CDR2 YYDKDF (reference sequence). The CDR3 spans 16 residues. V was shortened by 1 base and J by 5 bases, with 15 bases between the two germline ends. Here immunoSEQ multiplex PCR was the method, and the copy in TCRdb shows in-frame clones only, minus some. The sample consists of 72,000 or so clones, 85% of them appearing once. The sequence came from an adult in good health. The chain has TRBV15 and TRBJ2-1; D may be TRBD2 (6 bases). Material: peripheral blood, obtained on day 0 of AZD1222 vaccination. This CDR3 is CATSRALGEANNEQFF. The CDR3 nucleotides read TGTGCCACCAGCAGAGCCCTCGGGGAGGCCAACAATGAGCAGTTCTTC.